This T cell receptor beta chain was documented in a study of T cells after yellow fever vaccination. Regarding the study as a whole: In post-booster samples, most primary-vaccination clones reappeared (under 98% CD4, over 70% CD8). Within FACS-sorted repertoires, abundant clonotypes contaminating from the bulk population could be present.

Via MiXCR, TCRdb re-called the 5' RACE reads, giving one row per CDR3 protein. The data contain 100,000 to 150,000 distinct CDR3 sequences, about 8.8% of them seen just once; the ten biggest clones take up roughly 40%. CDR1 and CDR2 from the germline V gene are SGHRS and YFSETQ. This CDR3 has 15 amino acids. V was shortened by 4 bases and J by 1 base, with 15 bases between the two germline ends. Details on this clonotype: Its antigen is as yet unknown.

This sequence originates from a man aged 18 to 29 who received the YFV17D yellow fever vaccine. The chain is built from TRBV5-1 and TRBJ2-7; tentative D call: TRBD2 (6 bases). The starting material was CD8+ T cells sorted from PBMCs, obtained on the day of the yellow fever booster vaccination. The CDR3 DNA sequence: TGCGCCAGCAGCCCCGGAGGGTCACCTTCCTACGAGCAGTACGTC. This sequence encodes CASSPGGSPSYEQYV.